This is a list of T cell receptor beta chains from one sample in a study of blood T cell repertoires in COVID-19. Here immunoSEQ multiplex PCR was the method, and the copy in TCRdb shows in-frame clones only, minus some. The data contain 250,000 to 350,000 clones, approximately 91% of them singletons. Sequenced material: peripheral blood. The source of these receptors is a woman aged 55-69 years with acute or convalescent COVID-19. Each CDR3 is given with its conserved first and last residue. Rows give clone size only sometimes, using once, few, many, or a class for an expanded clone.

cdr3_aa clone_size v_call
CASSFFGGLASETQYF - TRBV28
CASSSPLGGTNTGELFF - TRBV7-3
CAISDGRDTYEQYF - TRBV10-3
CSASLGGRDSPLHF - TRBV20-1
CASPPPTGNSDNEQFF - TRBV28
CASSPNLLARRNTQYF - TRBV28
CATSTSDRGNTEAFF few TRBV15
CASSPPVREANYGYTF - TRBV25-1
CAISGTSGGRDTQYF - TRBV10-3
CASSTTGSEAFF few TRBV6-6
CASSLGQGQQPQHF - TRBV5-1
CASSPGTRRISSYEQYF - TRBV11-2
CSVRYTAYEQYF - TRBV29-1
CASSLTELARETQYF - TRBV27
CASSLGDRGRFTEAFF - TRBV11-3
CASSPQGYEQYF - TRBV12-3/TRBV12-4
CASSFRDSYNEQFF - TRBV7-3
CASTQAGEQYF - TRBV28
CASSQVVGAGKFF - TRBV14
CASSEGQGLLAKNIQYF - TRBV5-1
CASSTKAQCNSPLHF - TRBV21-1
CASSPGLYSYEQYF - TRBV18
CASSPVRSYSYEQYF - TRBV28
CASSARTSGGKETQYF once TRBV11-1
CASTRSSGQTCYGYTF - TRBV21-1
CASSVDAGAKNIQYF once TRBV9
CASSHLLQGPDPEKLFF - TRBV4-1
CAWGREGTDTQYF - TRBV30
CASSLHGQGSPSNQPQHF - TRBV6-6
CASSNNYAGNEQFF few TRBV6-5
CAISVLPGHLNEKLFF - TRBV10-3
CASSYTGPGLLF - TRBV6-5
CASSQGTAYTEAFF - TRBV4-3
CASSQFRGETQYF - TRBV4-3
CASRDSGRAAGELFF - TRBV4-3
CASSLAGTSSGNTIYF - TRBV5-4
CASSLGKLNQPQHF - TRBV13
CASSGQETYEQYF - TRBV11-1
CASSLRGRSEKLFF - TRBV27
CASSLTGTSGSETQYF - TRBV7-9
CASSSTGGASDTQYF - TRBV5-1
CASRQDSAHYGYTF - TRBV27
CASSYPGGADEKLFF - TRBV11-2
CASSLMVGVDEQYF - TRBV27
CASSPPQGYVGGYTF - TRBV4-2
CASSRGGPDGYTF - TRBV12-3/TRBV12-4